The next 9 T cell receptor beta chains were all read from a single sample in a study of blood T cell repertoires in COVID-19. Assay: immunoSEQ multiplex PCR; the TCRdb copy retains only in-frame clones and omits some. The table records about 60,000 clones, 87% of them present only once. Sequences were obtained from peripheral blood. Receptors were obtained from a human donor with acute or convalescent COVID-19. The donor label of this sample is uncertain.

The chain recombines TRBV28 with TRBJ2-7, with 8 bases that match TRBD1. Unmatched junction bases numbered 2, after V lost 3 bases and J lost 1 base. The germline gives CDR1 MDHEN, CDR2 SYDVKM. The CDR3 extends over 14 amino acids. The CDR3 loop reads CASSLTGASYEQYV. The CDR3, as DNA: TGTGCCAGCAGTTTGACAGGGGCTTCCTACGAGCAGTACGTC.

The V call is TRBV10-1, the J call TRBJ2-1; no clear D. V was cut by 6 bases and J by 9 bases, with 15 bases left in between. There are 13 residues in the CDR3. The germline V gene has CDR1 WNHNN and CDR2 SYGVQD (reference sequence). The CDR3 region is CASSPRQAREQFF. The CDR3 DNA reads as TGCGCCAGCAGCCCTCGACAAGCTCGTGAGCAGTTCTTC.

The chain recombines TRBV2 with TRBJ2-7, with 12 bases that match TRBD1. This CDR3 has 19 amino acids. Germline lookup yields CDR1 SNHLY and CDR2 FYNNEI. V lost 7 bases and J lost 3; bases outside the gene matches: 19. The CDR3 DNA follows: TGTGCCAGCATTCGGAGTGGGACAGGGGGCCATAGCGGGAGCTACGAGCAGTACTTC. This gives the protein CASIRSGTGGHSGSYEQYF.

The genes are TRBV3-1 (or the pseudogene TRBV3-2) and TRBJ2-5; D is ambiguous. Trimming left V 8 bases short and J 4 bases short, with 11 bases between. Germline V gives CDR1 LGHDT, CDR2 YNNKEL (reference sequence). The CDR3 runs 12 residues. CDR3 sequence: CASLSEIETQYF. The CDR3 DNA follows: TGTGCCAGCCTTTCGGAGATAGAGACCCAGTACTTC.

The chain links TRBV11-2 to TRBJ2-7, with D tentatively TRBD1 (6 bases). V was cut by 3 bases and J by 5 bases, with 14 bases left in between. CDR3 size: 14 residues. Germline assignment: CDR1 SGHAT and CDR2 FQNNGV. The CDR3 sequence is CASSFLYGTNEQYF. The CDR3 DNA sequence: TGTGCCAGCAGCTTTTTATACGGGACAAACGAGCAGTACTTC.

The chain uses TRBV27 and TRBJ2-7; D gene ambiguous. The germline V and J ends were trimmed by 7 bases and 0 bases, with 10 bases remaining between them. Germline CDR1 is MNHEY and CDR2 is SMNVEV (reference sequence). The CDR3 is made up of 13 amino acids. In DNA, the CDR3 is TGTGCCAGCACCAGTACCCGCTCCTACGAGCAGTACTTC. It is translated as CASTSTRSYEQYF.

The CDR3 protein is CASSQSQALGTEAFF. As DNA, the CDR3 is TGTGCCAGCAGCCAATCACAGGCTCTGGGGACTGAAGCTTTCTTT. This chain connects TRBV4-2 to TRBJ1-1; D is possibly TRBD1 (5 bases). In germline, CDR1 is LGHNA, CDR2 YNFKEQ. The CDR3 runs 15 residues. V shed 2 bases and J shed 5 bases, with 15 bases lying between them.

This chain joins TRBV10-1 and TRBJ2-3, with D possibly matching TRBD2 (6 bases). The CDR3 extends over 13 amino acids. V was clipped by 4 bases and J by 4 bases, with 9 bases between them. Germline V CDR1 and CDR2: WNHNN, SYGVQD (reference sequence). This CDR3 is CASSATSPDTQYF. The CDR3 bases are TGCGCCAGCAGTGCAACTAGCCCAGATACGCAGTATTTT.

The gene calls are TRBV5-6 and TRBJ2-7; TRBD1 is a possible D gene (6 bases). The CDR3 covers 15 residues. Per the germline V gene, CDR1 is SGHDT and CDR2 is YYEEEE. Trimming stripped 2 bases from V and 9 bases from J, with 21 bases between. The CDR3 coding sequence is TGTGCCAGCAGCTTAGGGGGACGGATCTACGACGGGCAGTACGTC. Translating gives CASSLGGRIYDGQYV.